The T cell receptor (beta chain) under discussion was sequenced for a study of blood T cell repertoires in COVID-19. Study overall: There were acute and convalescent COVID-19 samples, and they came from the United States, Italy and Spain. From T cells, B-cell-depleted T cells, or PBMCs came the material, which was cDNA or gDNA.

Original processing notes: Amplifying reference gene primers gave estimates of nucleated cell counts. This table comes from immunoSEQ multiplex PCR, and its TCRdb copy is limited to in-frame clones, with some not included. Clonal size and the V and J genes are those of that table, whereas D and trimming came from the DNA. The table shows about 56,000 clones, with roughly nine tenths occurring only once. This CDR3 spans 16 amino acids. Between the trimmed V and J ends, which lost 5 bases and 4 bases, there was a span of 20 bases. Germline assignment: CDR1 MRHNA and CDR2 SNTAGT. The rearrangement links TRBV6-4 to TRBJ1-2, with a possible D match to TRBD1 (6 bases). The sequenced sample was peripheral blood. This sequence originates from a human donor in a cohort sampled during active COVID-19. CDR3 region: CASSRGGAGDSYGYTF. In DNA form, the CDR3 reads TGTGCCAGCAGTCGAGGGGGGGCAGGGGACTCCTATGGCTACACCTTC.